The next 8 T cell receptor beta chains were all read from a single sample in a study of PD-L1 blockade in urothelial cancer. Sequenced by immunoSEQ multiplex PCR; TCRdb stores in-frame clones only, minus some. The sample lists tens of thousands of clones, roughly 86% occurring once. As for time point: pretreatment peripheral blood. The sequenced sample was PBMCs, obtained around atezolizumab (anti-PD-L1) treatment. These receptors all come from a man aged 60 to 75 with urothelial cancer.

V usage is TRBV9 and J usage is TRBJ2-1; TRBD2 matches at 8 bases. CDR1 and CDR2 (germline): SGDLS, YYNGEE. The length of the CDR3 is 16 residues. V shed 0 bases and J 4 bases; nucleotides not matched to a gene: 6. The CDR3 region is CASSVEGAGVYNEQFF. Here the CDR3 DNA reads TGTGCCAGCAGCGTAGAGGGAGCGGGAGTTTACAATGAGCAGTTCTTC.

This chain connects TRBV9 to TRBJ1-1; 7 bases line up with TRBD1. In germline, CDR1 is SGDLS, CDR2 YYNGEE. Trimming at V came to 0 bases and at J to 3 bases, leaving 5 bases not matched to a gene. The CDR3 contains 15 residues. CDR3: CASSVGGRGDTEAFF. The CDR3 DNA is TGTGCCAGCAGCGTAGGTGGCAGGGGGGACACTGAAGCTTTCTTT. The complete variable domain, with remaining parts taken from reference TRBV9 and TRBJ1-1, reads DSGVTQTPKHLITATGQRVTLRCSPRSGDLSVYWYQQSLDQGLQFLIQYYNGEERAKGNILERFSAQQFPDLHSELNLSSLELGDSALYFCASSVGGRGDTEAFFGQGTRLTVV.

V usage is TRBV9 and J usage is TRBJ1-3, with D unclear. V lost 2 bases and J 4 bases, leaving 7 bases between the germline ends. The length of the CDR3 is 13 residues. Germline V lookup: CDR1 SGDLS, CDR2 YYNGEE. The CDR3 DNA reads TGTGCCAGCAGCGTTCGGGAGGGAAACACCATATATTTT. It codes for CASSVREGNTIYF.

The chain combines TRBV5-6 with TRBJ1-2; D possibly corresponds to TRBD1 (6 bases). V was clipped by 4 bases and J by 2 bases, with 15 bases between them. The CDR3 length is 15 residues. Germline CDR1 is SGHDT and CDR2 is YYEEEE. This chain's CDR3 is CASSPGTNLNYGYTF. CDR3 DNA sequence: TGTGCCAGCAGCCCCGGGACAAACCTAAACTATGGCTACACCTTC. The variable domain in full, with the rest retrieved from reference TRBV5-6 and TRBJ1-2, is DAGVTQSPTHLIKTRGQQVTLRCSPKSGHDTVSWYQQALGQGPQFIFQYYEEEERQRGNFPDRFSGHQFPNYSSELNVNALLLGDSALYLCASSPGTNLNYGYTFGSGTRLTVV.

This clone was seen just once. The CDR3 is CASSLVGTGDSPLHF. DNA of the CDR3: TGTGCCAGCAGCTTAGTAGGGACAGGGGATTCACCCCTCCACTTT. The chain employs TRBV11-3 and TRBJ1-6; 10 nucleotides match TRBD1. The V segment lost 1 base and the J segment 8 bases; nucleotides outside the gene matches: 2. Germline loops: CDR1 SGHNT, CDR2 YENEEA. The CDR3 has 15 residues.

The chain uses TRBV19 and TRBJ1-5, with D perhaps matching TRBD1 (5 bases). V was pared by 2 bases and J by 7 bases, with 15 bases between. CDR3 size: 15 residues. Germline lookup yields CDR1 LNHDA and CDR2 SQIVND (reference sequence). CDR3 amino acids: CASSISGQGLQPQHF. For the CDR3, the DNA is TGTGCCAGTAGTATATCGGGCCAGGGATTACAGCCCCAGCATTTT. Full variable domain (outside the CDR3, taken from reference TRBV19 and TRBJ1-5): DGGITQSPKYLFRKEGQNVTLSCEQNLNHDAMYWYRQDPGQGLRLIYYSQIVNDFQKGDIAEGYSVSREKKESFPLTVTSAQKNPTAFYLCASSISGQGLQPQHFGDGTRLSIL.

The rearrangement uses TRBV9 and TRBJ1-2; 9 bases match TRBD1. The V and J ends lost 0 bases and 6 bases, in that order; junction bases with no gene match: 6. This CDR3 is 15 amino acids long. Germline assignment: CDR1 SGDLS and CDR2 YYNGEE. Written as DNA, the CDR3 is TGTGCCAGCAGCGTAGCTACGGGGACAGGGAATGGCTACACCTTC. Translation: CASSVATGTGNGYTF.

The chain is built from TRBV19 and TRBJ1-1; the D gene is possibly TRBD1 (5 bases). Germline values: CDR1 LNHDA, CDR2 SQIVND (reference sequence). V lost 1 base to trimming and J lost 6 bases, with 9 bases between them. The CDR3 totals 13 residues. The chain's CDR3 is CASSIVWGAEAFF. The CDR3 DNA is TGTGCCAGTAGTATAGTATGGGGGGCTGAAGCTTTCTTT. Based on the CDR3 plus reference TRBV19 and TRBJ1-1, the full variable domain is DGGITQSPKYLFRKEGQNVTLSCEQNLNHDAMYWYRQDPGQGLRLIYYSQIVNDFQKGDIAEGYSVSREKKESFPLTVTSAQKNPTAFYLCASSIVWGAEAFFGQGTRLTVV.